What follows describes a single T cell receptor beta chain. Its antigen remains unknown. Assay: immunoSEQ multiplex PCR; the TCRdb copy retains only in-frame clones and omits some. The sample has under 150,000 clones; 80% to 90% are singletons. Trimming took 7 bases from V and 0 from J; bases not matched to a gene: 5. Germline V gives CDR1 MDHEN, CDR2 SYDVKM. The CDR3 is made up of 14 amino acids. The sample belongs to a study of cytomegalovirus exposure and HLA in healthy donors. Study-level information: In a later analysis, it was reported that the approximately 120 validation repertoires had been produced on the same platform as the 700 or so repertoires belonging to the first cohort. Study-level points and caveats: Most TCR sequences were rare, but some public TCRs occurred in many donors. Confirmation in vitro established that a few CMV-associated chains were specific for CMV antigens.

The sequenced sample was PBMCs. The origin of this receptor is a man younger than 30 in good health and CMV-seronegative. The chain joins TRBV28 to TRBJ1-1, with 7 nucleotides matching TRBD1. DNA of the CDR3: TGTGCCAGCACCCTTACAGGGGTGAACACTGAAGCTTTCTTT. This translates into CASTLTGVNTEAFF. The variable domain in full, completed from reference TRBV28 and TRBJ1-1, reads DVKVTQSSRYLVKRTGEKVFLECVQDMDHENMFWYRQDPGLGLRLIYFSYDVKMKEKGDIPEGYSVSREKKERFSLILESASTNQTSMYLCASTLTGVNTEAFFGQGTRLTVV.